What follows describes a single T cell receptor (beta chain). This CDR3 is 15 amino acids long. CDR1 and CDR2 (germline): LNHNV, YYDKDF (reference sequence). Trimming took off 0 bases at V and 4 bases at J, with 12 bases between the two ends. The data derive from a study of T cell responses to AZD1222 COVID-19 vaccine. Repertoires were generated with immunoSEQ multiplex PCR, while TCRdb's copy carries only in-frame clones and drops some. The sample lists over 120,000 clones, around 93% occurring once. The chain has TRBV15 and TRBJ1-2; possibly TRBD1 for D (5 bases). This sequence originates from an adult who received the AZD1222 COVID-19 vaccine. The sample in question was peripheral blood, obtained 28 days after the second AZD1222 dose. CDR3 sequence (DNA): TGTGCCACCAGCAGAGATTTAGGGCAGGGCTATGGCTACACCTTC. Protein: CATSRDLGQGYGYTF.